The clone carrying this T cell receptor beta chain was detected a few times. TCRdb recomputed calls from the 5' RACE reads with MiXCR, one row per CDR3 protein. The sample records under 900,000 distinct CDR3 sequences, 9% to 15% being singletons. V was clipped by 7 bases and J by 3 bases; unmatched bases: 9. CDR3 size: 17 residues. This entry is derived from a study of identical twins. These sequences were also reported in another study, on yellow fever vaccine responses in identical twins.

The sequencing sample was made of PBMCs. This receptor was obtained from a young woman in good health. This chain uses TRBV12-3 or TRBV12-4 with TRBJ2-2; 12 nucleotides line up with TRBD2. The CDR3 is CASIPTSGSIYTGELFF. Here the CDR3 DNA reads TGTGCCAGCATCCCGACTAGCGGGAGTATATACACCGGGGAGCTGTTTTTT.